This record covers a single T cell receptor beta chain. The sample contains more than one DNA sequence encoding this CDR3. The CDR3 contains 11 residues. The V gene's germline CDR1 is SNHLY and CDR2 FYNNEI. V was shortened by 3 bases and J by 5 bases, with 5 bases between the two germline ends. The data originate from a study of blood T cell repertoires in COVID-19. Profiling relied on immunoSEQ multiplex PCR, and the TCRdb table lists in-frame clones only, not all of them. The sample consists of some 160,000 clones, roughly 80% of them appearing once. The origin of this receptor is an elderly woman with acute or convalescent COVID-19. The sequenced material came from peripheral blood. J is TRBJ2-7 and V is TRBV2, with no clear D. The CDR3 protein is CASSERNEQYF. Written as DNA, the CDR3 is TGTGCCAGCAGTGAGAGGAACGAGCAGTACTTC.